This T cell receptor beta chain was profiled in a study of cytomegalovirus exposure and HLA in healthy donors. This clone has just one count. The V and J ends lost 0 bases and 2 bases respectively, with 15 bases between them. CDR1 and CDR2 from the germline V gene are SGHDT and YYEEEE. This CDR3 is built from 17 residues. A multiplex PCR was run with 60 Vbeta primers and 13 Jbeta primers. Generated by immunoSEQ multiplex PCR, the TCRdb table keeps only in-frame clones and is missing some. The repertoire holds around 96,000 clones, under 65% seen once, with approximately 3% in the top ten. The sequenced sample was PBMCs. The V call is TRBV5-6, the J call TRBJ1-5; TRBD1 is a possible D gene (5 bases). The clonotype comes from a man in his fifties or sixties in good health and CMV-seronegative. The CDR3 protein is CASSLDGGVGGNQPQHF. The CDR3 coding sequence is TGTGCCAGCAGCTTGGATGGAGGGGTCGGTGGCAATCAGCCCCAGCATTTT. The full variable domain, its missing parts supplied by reference TRBV5-6 and TRBJ1-5, is DAGVTQSPTHLIKTRGQQVTLRCSPKSGHDTVSWYQQALGQGPQFIFQYYEEEERQRGNFPDRFSGHQFPNYSSELNVNALLLGDSALYLCASSLDGGVGGNQPQHFGDGTRLSIL.